These T cell receptor beta chains were read from a single sample in a study of blood T cell repertoires in COVID-19. Profiled with immunoSEQ multiplex PCR; TCRdb holds only in-frame clones, not every one. Of around 120,000 clones in the sample, roughly 72% were seen once. Material: peripheral blood. The source is a man at least 80 years old with acute or convalescent COVID-19. Both conserved end residues are part of each CDR3. The D gene is left open where the match is weak. Size tells how often a clone was seen (once, few, many) or the class of an expanded clone, and some rows leave it out.

>TRBJ1-1|15|TRBV19|.|TRBD1
TGTGCCAGTAGTATAGTTTCTGGACAGGGCCCTGAAGCTTTCTTT
CASSIVSGQGPEAFF
>TRBJ1-5|16|TRBV28|.|.
TGTGCCAGCAGTTTTGGAGGATTCACAGGCAATCAGCCCCAGCATTTT
CASSFGGFTGNQPQHF
>TRBJ1-2|15|TRBV5-1|few|TRBD1
TGCGCCAGCAGCTTGGAAGGGGGCGCGGGGTATGGCTACACCTTC
CASSLEGGAGYGYTF
>TRBJ1-3|13|TRBV2|.|.
TGTGCCAGCTGGGGGACATCTGGAAACACCATATATTTT
CASWGTSGNTIYF
>TRBJ2-2|14|TRBV2|once|TRBD1
TGTGCCAGCAGGCCAGGGGGCTTCACCGGGGAGCTGTTTTTT
CASRPGGFTGELFF
>TRBJ1-4|15|TRBV14|once|TRBD1
TGTGCCAGCAGCTCCGGGACAGGGCCTATTGAAAAACTGTTTTTT
CASSSGTGPIEKLFF
>TRBJ2-1|16|TRBV6-2/TRBV6-3|.|TRBD2
TGTGCCAGCAGTCCGCGCCGGTCGGGAGGGCCGGTTGAGCAGTTCTTC
CASSPRRSGGPVEQFF
>TRBJ1-1|14|TRBV6-5|.|.
TGTGCCAGCAGCCTAGTTGGAACCGACACTGAAGCTTTCTTT
CASSLVGTDTEAFF
>TRBJ2-1|13|TRBV7-2|.|.
TGTGCCAGCAGCTTTAGCGGTTACAATGAGCAGTTCTTC
CASSFSGYNEQFF
>TRBJ2-7|12|TRBV11-2|.|.
TGTGCCAGCAGCGAAGGGGTCTACGAGCAGTACTTC
CASSEGVYEQYF
>TRBJ1-4|13|TRBV6-5|.|TRBD1
TGTGCCAGCAGTCGGACAGGGAGTGAAAAACTGTTTTTT
CASSRTGSEKLFF
>TRBJ1-6|14|TRBV30|few|TRBD1
TGTGCCTGGAGTCGGGACAGGGGAAAATCACCCCTCCACTTT
CAWSRDRGKSPLHF
>TRBJ1-4|14|TRBV9|.|.
TGTGCCAGCAGCATTACAGGGAACGGTGAAAAACTGTTTTTT
CASSITGNGEKLFF
>TRBJ2-7|14|TRBV6-5|.|.
TGTGCCAGCAGTCCCCCGGGACATGTTAGTCAGCAGTACTTC
CASSPPGHVSQQYF
>TRBJ1-6|15|TRBV3-1/TRBV3-2|once|.
TGTGCCAGCAGCCAACGCTCAGTCTATAATTCACCCCTCCACTTT
CASSQRSVYNSPLHF
>TRBJ1-1|13|TRBV2|.|TRBD1
TGTGCCAGCAGCCAGGGGGAGAACACTGAAGCTTTCTTT
CASSQGENTEAFF
>TRBJ2-3|14|TRBV19|.|TRBD2
TGTGCCAGTAGTATCTCTAGCGGGAGAGATACGCAGTATTTT
CASSISSGRDTQYF
>TRBJ1-3|16|TRBV5-5|.|.
TGTGCCAGCAGCTTGGAGCCCTCGTTCTCTGGAAACACCATATATTTT
CASSLEPSFSGNTIYF
>TRBJ1-5|16|TRBV12-2|.|.
TGTGCAAGTCGCTTGTCGGAAAAAGGGGGCAATCAGCCCCAGCATTTT
CASRLSEKGGNQPQHF
>TRBJ2-3|17|TRBV4-3|.|TRBD2
TGCGCCAGCAGCCAAGGGGCTGCGGGAGGATACACAGATACGCAGTATTTT
CASSQGAAGGYTDTQYF
>TRBJ1-6|16|TRBV4-1|.|.
TGCGCCAGCAGCCCCTTCTCCGGGACATTTAATTCACCCCTCCACTTT
CASSPFSGTFNSPLHF
>TRBJ1-2|13|TRBV6-5|once|.
TGTGCCAGCAGCGATTCAGGGTTGGATGGCTACACCTTC
CASSDSGLDGYTF
>TRBJ2-1|16|TRBV28|.|TRBD2
TGTGCCAGCAGTTTGATTAGCGGGAGTCAAGGGGATGAGCAGTTCTTC
CASSLISGSQGDEQFF
>TRBJ2-1|15|TRBV9|.|.
TGTGCCAGCAGCGTAGGCGGGCTCTCCTACAATGAGCAGTTCTTC
CASSVGGLSYNEQFF
>TRBJ2-2|15|TRBV10-2|once|TRBD2
TGCGCCAGCAGCCTAGCTAGCGGGAACACCGGGGAGCTGTTTTTT
CASSLASGNTGELFF
>TRBJ1-1|13|TRBV28|.|.
TGTGCCAGCAGTTACGAGTCGAACACTGAAGCTTTCTTT
CASSYESNTEAFF
>TRBJ2-2|16|TRBV9|.|TRBD1
TGTGCCAGCAGCCCCCCGGGACAGGAATTCACCGGGGAGCTGTTTTTT
CASSPPGQEFTGELFF
>TRBJ2-4|15|TRBV19|.|TRBD2
TGTGCCCGACCTGGGGCGGGGGTTGTCAAAAACATTCAGTACTTC
CARPGAGVVKNIQYF
>TRBJ1-5|14|TRBV5-6|.|.
TGTGCCAGCAGCTTCTACAGGAACAATCAGCCCCAGCATTTT
CASSFYRNNQPQHF